This T cell receptor (beta chain) stems from a study of OX40 agonist ivuxolimab in advanced cancers. The overall study: Prior anti-PD-1, anti-PD-L1 or anti-CTLA-4 therapy was allowed; roughly 40% had some. Partial responses were recorded for three patients, including one with hepatocellular carcinoma and two with cutaneous melanoma. Overall study findings and caveats: Both blood CD4+ and CD8+ T cells showed clonal growth by week 6 at 0.1 to 3.0 mg/kg. The mean number of expanded clones was higher in CD8+ T cells than in CD4+.

The table came from immunoSEQ multiplex PCR; TCRdb's copy has only in-frame clones and leaves some out. The sample yields tens of thousands of clones, approximately 86% seen once. About this clone itself: No antigen is known for it.

Germline V CDR1 and CDR2: LNHDA, SQIVND (reference sequence). After removal of 3 bases from V and 3 bases from J, the junction contained 5 bases not matched to a gene. The CDR3 loop spans 15 amino acids. The sequenced sample was CD4+ or CD8+ T cells sorted from blood, obtained in a trial of the OX40 agonist ivuxolimab. The sequence came from an adult with an advanced solid tumor such as melanoma, head and neck, liver or kidney cancer. The chain couples TRBV19 to TRBJ1-5, with TRBD1 identical over 7 bases. The CDR3 coding sequence is TGTGCCAGTAGTATTCGGGACAGCCTCAATCAGCCCCAGCATTTT. Protein: CASSIRDSLNQPQHF.